The 28 T cell receptor beta chains below were found in one sample sequenced in a study of blood T cells in healthy people across ages. Using a J-beta primer mix together with a sample-barcoded 5' primer, a second PCR was run for about 6 to 12 cycles. TCRdb itself ran the 5' RACE reads through MiXCR, one entry per CDR3 protein. The sample yields roughly 730,000 distinct CDR3 sequences, roughly three fifths seen once. The sequenced sample was blood. These receptors were collected from a man aged 35-49 years in good health.

The chain links TRBV20-1 to TRBJ2-7, with TRBD2 as a possible D gene (7 bases). V shed 6 bases and J shed 3 bases, with 21 bases lying between them. Germline-derived CDR1 and CDR2 are DFQATT and SNEGSKA (reference sequence). This CDR3 is 15 amino acids long. The CDR3 reads CSASMGGGGGYEQYF. Here the CDR3 DNA reads TGCAGTGCGTCAATGGGAGGGGGAGGCGGCTACGAGCAGTACTTC.

As regards this clonotype: Relative to the germline gene, one junction end is altered; a read error may explain this. The chain recombines TRBV4-2 with TRBJ2-4; no definite D call. The assigned J gene may be wrong: the sequence end matches TRBJ2-7 better. CDR3 size: 15 residues. The germline gives CDR1 LGHNA, CDR2 YNFKEQ. The CDR3 reads CASSEDPTRSNEQYF. The CDR3 DNA reads as TGTGCCAGCAGCGAAGACCCCACGCGGTCGAACGAGCAGTACTTC.

The gene calls are TRBV25-1 and TRBJ2-3, with 12 positions matching TRBD2. The junction had 4 bases not matched to a gene; V was cut back by 4 bases and J by 2 bases. From germline, CDR1 is MGHDK and CDR2 SYGVNS. The CDR3 has 16 residues. CDR3 nucleotide sequence: TGTGCCAGCAGTGGGACTAGCGGGGCGATCACAGATACGCAGTATTTT. It encodes CASSGTSGAITDTQYF.

V gene TRBV5-6 combines with J gene TRBJ2-5; 12 bases are a match to TRBD2. The CDR3 runs 15 residues. Germline trimming cut 4 bases from V and 4 bases from J; bases unmatched to any gene: 5. Germline V lookup: CDR1 SGHDT, CDR2 YYEEEE. CDR3 in DNA: TGTGCCAGCAGCATATTGACTAGCGGGGGAGAGACCCAGTACTTC. Its protein product is CASSILTSGGETQYF.

The chain employs TRBV7-2 and TRBJ2-7; D perhaps matches TRBD1 (6 bases). CDR3 size: 15 residues. V was pared by 5 bases and J by 4 bases, with 18 bases between. Per germline, CDR1 SGHTA and CDR2 FQGNSA. This chain's CDR3 is CASSPGTRAWYEQYF. Written as DNA, the CDR3 is TGTGCCAGCAGCCCCGGGACACGAGCCTGGTACGAGCAGTACTTC.

This clonotype has just a few counts. The rearrangement joins TRBV12-3 or TRBV12-4 to TRBJ2-3; D unresolved. V lost 6 bases and J lost 2, with 9 bases in between. This CDR3 contains 13 residues. CDR3 bases: TGTGCCAGCAGCTTAATCCCCACAGATACGCAGTATTTT. Amino acids: CASSLIPTDTQYF.

This clonotype was observed a few times. The rearrangement uses TRBV20-1 and TRBJ2-7; D gene unclear. The germline gives CDR1 DFQATT, CDR2 SNEGSKA (reference sequence). Trimming left V 3 bases short and J 0 bases short, with 9 bases between. The CDR3 is 13 amino acids. The CDR3 DNA reads as TGCAGTGCTAGTGGGCTGAACTCCTACGAGCAGTACTTC. Protein: CSASGLNSYEQYF.

The V and J genes are TRBV29-1 and TRBJ2-7; D remains ambiguous. Trimming left V 4 bases short and J 0 bases short, with 4 bases between. The CDR3 consists of 11 residues. Germline V gene lookup returns CDR1 SQVTM and CDR2 ANQGSEA. CDR3 sequence: CSVALSYEQYF. Here the CDR3 DNA reads TGCAGCGTTGCTCTCTCCTACGAGCAGTACTTC.

This clonotype was seen only a few times. This chain joins TRBV27 and TRBJ2-5; D remains unclear. The V and J ends lost 7 bases and 2 bases respectively, with 8 bases between them. CDR3 length: 12 residues. CDR1 and CDR2 (germline): MNHEY, SMNVEV (reference sequence). The CDR3 coding sequence is TGTGCCAGCACTCTCGGGCAAGAGACCCAGTACTTC. Translation: CASTLGQETQYF.

The rearrangement uses TRBV4-1 and TRBJ2-5; 9 positions agree with TRBD1. Germline lookup yields CDR1 MGHRA and CDR2 YSYEKL. V shed 1 base, J shed 5 bases, and the junction held 14 bases outside the gene matches. The CDR3 is made up of 18 amino acids. In DNA form, the CDR3 reads TGCGCCAGCAGCCAAGGGAGATCTACCGGGACAGGGAGCGAGACCCAGTACTTC. Translated: CASSQGRSTGTGSETQYF.

The chain carries TRBV20-1 and TRBJ2-7; D is undetermined. Germline assignment: CDR1 DFQATT and CDR2 SNEGSKA (reference sequence). The CDR3 is 12 amino acids. V was pared by 3 bases and J by 6 bases, with 12 bases between. CDR3 DNA sequence: TGCAGTGCTAGGGGGTTCAGCACCGAGCAGTACTTC. It specifies CSARGFSTEQYF.

The rearrangement uses TRBV7-8 and TRBJ2-5, with D perhaps TRBD2 (5 bases). TRBJ2-7 matches the DNA end more closely, so the J call is doubtful. The CDR3 has 16 amino acids. Per the germline V gene, CDR1 is SGHVS and CDR2 is FQNEAQ. The CDR3 region is CASTQKVATGNYEQYF. CDR3 in DNA: TGTGCCAGCACACAAAAGGTAGCGACGGGGAACTACGAGCAGTACTTC.

The chain couples TRBV4-1 to TRBJ2-5; weak D call: TRBD1 (6 bases). Trimming pared 1 base from V and 5 bases from J, leaving 14 bases between. Germline V gene lookup returns CDR1 MGHRA and CDR2 YSYEKL. CDR3 length equals 15 residues. The CDR3 DNA sequence: TGCGCCAGCAGCCAAGTCTCAGGGGATAGGGAGACCCAGTACTTC. Translated, it gives CASSQVSGDRETQYF.

The genes are TRBV7-2 and TRBJ2-2, with a tentative D call TRBD2 (5 bases). The CDR3 sequence is 17 residues long. V lost 5 bases and J lost 4, with 20 bases in between. CDR1 SGHTA and CDR2 FQGNSA come from the germline V gene. Written as DNA, the CDR3 is TGTGCCAGCAGCCGAGGGTTACGTCCTTCGGGCACCGGGGAGCTGTTTTTT. It yields the protein CASSRGLRPSGTGELFF. The entire variable domain, with the rest obtained from reference TRBV7-2 and TRBJ2-2, is as follows: GAGVSQSPSNKVTEKGKDVELRCDPISGHTALYWYRQSLGQGLEFLIYFQGNSAPDKSGLPSDRFSAERTGGSVSTLTIQRTQQEDSAVYLCASSRGLRPSGTGELFFGEGSRLTVL.

This clonotype appeared a few times. The genes are TRBV14 and TRBJ2-7; D is ambiguous. V lost 6 bases to trimming and J lost 3 bases, with 6 bases between them. CDR3 length equals 11 residues. Germline CDR1 reads SGHDN; CDR2 reads FVKESK. This CDR3 is CASREYYEQYF. As DNA, the CDR3 is TGTGCCAGCAGGGAATACTACGAGCAGTACTTC.

The chain uses TRBV28 and TRBJ2-4; 11 bases map to TRBD2. The length of the CDR3 is 17 residues. The germline V gene encodes CDR1 MDHEN and CDR2 SYDVKM. Losses at the gene ends were 6 bases for V and 4 bases for J; bases not matched to a gene: 11. The CDR3 sequence: CASRPGTSGLKKNIQYF. CDR3 coding DNA: TGTGCCAGCAGACCTGGGACTAGCGGATTAAAAAAAAACATTCAGTACTTC.

This clonotype has just one count. V usage is TRBV12-3 or TRBV12-4 and J usage is TRBJ1-2; unclear D gene. This CDR3 region has 13 residues. Trimming cost V 6 bases and J 5 bases, with 13 bases left between them. The CDR3 spells CASSPSRLYGYTF. For the CDR3, the DNA is TGTGCCAGCAGCCCCAGCAGACTATATGGCTACACCTTC.

This chain links TRBV6-1 with TRBJ1-1; 7 positions match TRBD1. Per the germline V gene, CDR1 is MNHNS and CDR2 is SASEGT. With V trimmed by 8 bases and J by 3 bases, 9 bases remained unmatched. This CDR3 is built from 14 residues. The DNA of the CDR3 is TGTGCCAGCCGCGGGACAGTCGGTGACACTGAAGCTTTCTTT. It codes for CASRGTVGDTEAFF.

The genes are TRBV29-1 and TRBJ1-1; 8 bases are a match to TRBD1. The V and J ends lost 0 bases and 9 bases, in that order; junction bases with no gene match: 12. Germline V gives CDR1 SQVTM, CDR2 ANQGSEA. This CDR3 region has 15 residues. CDR3 in DNA: TGCAGCGTTGAAGACCGACAGGGGTTACTACGCCAAGCTTTCTTT. Its protein is CSVEDRQGLLRQAFF.

This clonotype was counted a few times. This rearrangement joins TRBV20-1 to TRBJ2-7, with a possible D match to TRBD1 (5 bases). CDR1 DFQATT and CDR2 SNEGSKA come from the germline V gene (reference sequence). CDR3 size: 12 residues. With 3 bases removed from V and 4 bases from J, the gap between germline ends came to 10 bases. The CDR3 loop reads CSASRDPYEQYF. CDR3 DNA sequence: TGCAGTGCTAGCAGGGATCCTTACGAGCAGTACTTC.

The genes are TRBV19 and TRBJ2-3; D uncertain. Trimming took 4 bases from V and 0 from J, leaving 11 bases between them. The CDR3 is made up of 15 amino acids. Germline CDR1 and CDR2: LNHDA and SQIVND (reference sequence). The CDR3 loop reads CASSKRTGSTDTQYF. Here the CDR3 DNA reads TGTGCCAGTAGTAAAAGGACCGGTAGCACAGATACGCAGTATTTT.

The chain couples TRBV5-1 to TRBJ2-1, with D hard to call. This CDR3 is 15 amino acids long. Germline V gene data show CDR1 as SGHRS and CDR2 as YFSETQ. V lost 0 bases, J lost 5 bases, and 12 bases lay in between. The CDR3 DNA follows: TGCGCCAGCAGCTTGGTACAGTCCCCCCACAATGAGCAGTTCTTC. This sequence encodes CASSLVQSPHNEQFF.

This clonotype was found a few times. The chain recombines TRBV7-2 with TRBJ2-7, with TRBD2 matching 7 bases. The CDR3 runs to 15 residues. With V trimmed by 2 bases and J by 6 bases, 10 bases remained unmatched. Per germline, CDR1 SGHTA and CDR2 FQGNSA. As DNA, the CDR3 is TGTGCCAGCAGCTTAACATTGGCGGGAGTGGGCGAGCAGTACTTC. Translating it yields CASSLTLAGVGEQYF.

The sample holds a few counts of this clonotype. The V call is TRBV4-2, the J call TRBJ2-5; 7 bases are shared with TRBD1. Germline CDR1 reads LGHNA; CDR2 reads YNFKEQ. The V and J ends lost 0 bases and 3 bases, in that order; junction bases with no gene match: 7. This CDR3 spans 16 amino acids. For the CDR3, the DNA is TGTGCCAGCAGCCAAGATGGTGTTACAGGGGAAGAGACCCAGTACTTC. Protein sequence: CASSQDGVTGEETQYF.

The chain links TRBV7-9 to TRBJ2-1, with unresolved D. CDR3 length equals 13 residues. Germline lookup yields CDR1 SEHNR and CDR2 FQNEAQ (reference sequence). Trimming removed 3 bases from V and 9 bases from J, with 12 bases in between. Here the CDR3 reads CASSFFFVGEQFF. DNA for the CDR3: TGTGCCAGCAGCTTCTTCTTCGTGGGTGAGCAGTTCTTC.

The J gene is TRBJ1-4, the V gene TRBV5-1; D not certain. V was cut by 4 bases and J by 7 bases, with 14 bases left in between. The V gene's germline CDR1 is SGHRS and CDR2 YFSETQ. The CDR3 is made up of 14 amino acids. CDR3 residues: CASSPGTASEKLFF. The CDR3 bases are TGCGCCAGCAGCCCCGGAACCGCAAGTGAAAAACTGTTTTTT. The full variable domain, completed using reference TRBV5-1 and TRBJ1-4, is KAGVTQTPRYLIKTRGQQVTLSCSPISGHRSVSWYQQTPGQGLQFLFEYFSETQRNKGNFPGRFSGRQFSNSRSEMNVSTLELGDSALYLCASSPGTASEKLFFGSGTQLSVL.

The V and J genes are TRBV6-2 or TRBV6-3 and TRBJ2-1, with 13 bases fitting TRBD2. The CDR3 runs to 18 residues. Germline V gene sequence: CDR1 MNHEY, CDR2 SVGEGT. Trimming cost V 6 bases and J 4 bases; bases outside gene matches: 12. CDR3 in amino acids: CASRDPGLAGWTYNEQFF. The CDR3 region has the DNA TGTGCCAGCAGAGACCCGGGACTAGCGGGATGGACTTACAATGAGCAGTTCTTC.

The chain is built from TRBV2 and TRBJ2-7; D possibly corresponds to TRBD1 (6 bases). Near its end, the DNA agrees better with TRBJ2-5, so the J call may be wrong. This CDR3 has 16 amino acids. Germline CDR1 and CDR2: SNHLY and FYNNEI. The CDR3 loop is CASSESVPWGQETQYF. DNA for the CDR3: TGTGCCAGCAGTGAATCTGTCCCGTGGGGGCAGGAGACCCAGTACTTC.